The present T cell receptor beta chain was sequenced within a study of T cell changes during pregnancy in multiple sclerosis. CDR3 length: 13 amino acids. V gave up 5 bases and J gave up 2 bases, with 8 bases separating them. Germline V gene lookup returns CDR1 MDHEN and CDR2 SYDVKM. The repertoire was sequenced with immunoSEQ multiplex PCR; TCRdb's copy has only in-frame clones and lacks some. Of over 50,000 clones listed, approximately 92% are singletons. The source was peripheral blood, collected in the first trimester of pregnancy. The rearrangement joins TRBV28 to TRBJ2-3, with a tentative D call TRBD1 (5 bases). This sequence originates from a female donor with multiple sclerosis, enrolled in a pregnancy study. The CDR3 region has the DNA TGTGCCAGCAGTAAGACAGCCACAGATACGCAGTATTTT. Its translation: CASSKTATDTQYF. Based on the CDR3 plus reference TRBV28 and TRBJ2-3, the full variable domain is DVKVTQSSRYLVKRTGEKVFLECVQDMDHENMFWYRQDPGLGLRLIYFSYDVKMKEKGDIPEGYSVSREKKERFSLILESASTNQTSMYLCASSKTATDTQYFGPGTRLTVL.